This T cell receptor (beta chain) came from a study of Ad26.COV2.S vaccination and SARS-CoV-2 variants. At the level of the study: Once, or twice with 56 days between doses, Ad26.COV2.S was given intramuscularly.

Treatment indicated: about 20 received Ad26.COV2.S at low or high dose, single or two shots; about 5 received placebo; per-sample allocation not given. Sampling took place 63 days after the first vaccine or placebo injection. SARS-CoV-2 spike from the Wuhan strain was encoded by the vaccine, an Ad26 vector. Clones were sequenced by immunoSEQ multiplex PCR, and TCRdb holds only the in-frame ones, with some missing. The sample comprises about 480,000 clones, around 88% of which are singletons, and 13% rests with the top ten. There are 12 residues in the CDR3. Trimming removed 6 bases from V and 8 bases from J, with 13 bases in between. CDR1 MDHEN and CDR2 SYDVKM come from the germline V gene.

V gene TRBV28 combines with J gene TRBJ1-2; TRBD1 is a possible D gene (5 bases). The specimen was peripheral blood, collected in a trial of Ad26.COV2.S vaccine versus placebo. The sequence came from a person aged 18-60 years who received the Ad26.COV2.S COVID-19 vaccine or a placebo. The CDR3 loop is CASSPQGGGYTF. The CDR3 DNA follows: TGTGCCAGCAGCCCTCAGGGAGGCGGCTACACCTTC.